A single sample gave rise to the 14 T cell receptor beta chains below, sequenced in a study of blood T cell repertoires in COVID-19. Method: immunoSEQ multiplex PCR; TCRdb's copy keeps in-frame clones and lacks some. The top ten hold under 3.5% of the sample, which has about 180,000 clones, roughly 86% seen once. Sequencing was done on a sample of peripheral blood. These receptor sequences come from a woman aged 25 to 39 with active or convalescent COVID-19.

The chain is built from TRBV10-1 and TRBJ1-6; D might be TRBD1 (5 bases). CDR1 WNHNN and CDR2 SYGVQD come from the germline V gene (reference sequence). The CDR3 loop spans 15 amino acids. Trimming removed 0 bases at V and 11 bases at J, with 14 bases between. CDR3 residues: CASSESRGAGAPLHF. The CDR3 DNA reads TGCGCCAGCAGTGAGTCGAGAGGGGCGGGAGCACCCCTCCACTTT.

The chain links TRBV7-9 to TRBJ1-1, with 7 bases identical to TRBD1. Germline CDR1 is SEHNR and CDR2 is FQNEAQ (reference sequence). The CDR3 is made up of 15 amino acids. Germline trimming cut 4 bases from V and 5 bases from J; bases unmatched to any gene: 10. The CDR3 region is CASSSSGQLRTEAFF. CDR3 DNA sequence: TGTGCCAGCAGCTCCTCGGGACAGCTACGGACTGAAGCTTTCTTT.

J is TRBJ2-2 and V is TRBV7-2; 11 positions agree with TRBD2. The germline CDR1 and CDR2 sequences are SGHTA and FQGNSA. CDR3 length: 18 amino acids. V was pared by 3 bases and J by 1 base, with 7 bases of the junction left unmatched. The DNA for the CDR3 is TGTGCCAGCAGCTTCTCGGCACTAGCGGGAGTGAACACCGGGGAGCTGTTTTTT. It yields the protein CASSFSALAGVNTGELFF.

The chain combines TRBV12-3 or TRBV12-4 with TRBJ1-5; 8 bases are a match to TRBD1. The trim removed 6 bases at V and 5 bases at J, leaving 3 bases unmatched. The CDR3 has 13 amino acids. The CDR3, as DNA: TGTGCCAGCAGGGACAGGGAACATCAGCCCCAGCATTTT. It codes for CASRDREHQPQHF.

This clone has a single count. CDR3 DNA: TGTGCCAGCAGTTACCCGACTAGCGGCAGTATCTCCTACGAGCAGTACTTC. Translation: CASSYPTSGSISYEQYF. This chain links TRBV6-2 or TRBV6-3 with TRBJ2-7, with TRBD2 matching 9 bases. J lost 0 bases, V lost 2 bases, and 8 bases had no gene match. This CDR3 has 17 residues. Germline CDR1 and CDR2: MNHEY and SVGEGT.

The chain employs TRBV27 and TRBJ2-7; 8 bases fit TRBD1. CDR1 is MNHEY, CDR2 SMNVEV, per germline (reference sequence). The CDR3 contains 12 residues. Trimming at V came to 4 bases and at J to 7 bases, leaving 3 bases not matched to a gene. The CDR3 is CASSSRTGEQYF. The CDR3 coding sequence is TGTGCCAGCAGTTCTCGGACAGGGGAGCAGTACTTC.

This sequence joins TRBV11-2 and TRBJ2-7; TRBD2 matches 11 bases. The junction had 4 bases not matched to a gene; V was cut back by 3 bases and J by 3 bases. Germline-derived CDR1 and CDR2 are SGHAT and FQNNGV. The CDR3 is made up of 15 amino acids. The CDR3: CASSFALAGGYEQYF. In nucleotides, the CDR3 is TGTGCCAGCAGCTTTGCCCTAGCGGGAGGCTACGAGCAGTACTTC.

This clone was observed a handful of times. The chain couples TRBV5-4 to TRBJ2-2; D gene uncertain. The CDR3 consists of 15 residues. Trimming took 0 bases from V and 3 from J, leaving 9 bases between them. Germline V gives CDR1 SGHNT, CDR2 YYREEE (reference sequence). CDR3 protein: CASSLDGPYTGELFF. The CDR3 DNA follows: TGTGCCAGCAGCTTGGACGGTCCGTACACCGGGGAGCTGTTTTTT.

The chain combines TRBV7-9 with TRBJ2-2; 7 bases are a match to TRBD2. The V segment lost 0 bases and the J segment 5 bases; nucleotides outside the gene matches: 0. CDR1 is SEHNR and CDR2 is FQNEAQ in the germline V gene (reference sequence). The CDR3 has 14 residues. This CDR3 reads CASSLARGTGELFF. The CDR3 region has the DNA TGTGCCAGCAGCTTAGCGCGGGGGACCGGGGAGCTGTTTTTT.

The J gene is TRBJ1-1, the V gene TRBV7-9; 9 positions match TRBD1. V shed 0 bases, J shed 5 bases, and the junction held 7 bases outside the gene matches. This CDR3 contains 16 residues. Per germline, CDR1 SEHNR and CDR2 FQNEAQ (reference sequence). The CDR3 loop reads CASSLAGTGPGTEAFF. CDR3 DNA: TGTGCCAGCAGCTTAGCGGGGACAGGGCCAGGGACTGAAGCTTTCTTT. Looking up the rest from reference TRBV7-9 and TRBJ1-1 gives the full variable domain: DTGVSQNPRHKITKRGQNVTFRCDPISEHNRLYWYRQTLGQGPEFLTYFQNEAQLEKSRLLSDRFSAERPKGSFSTLEIQRTEQGDSAMYLCASSLAGTGPGTEAFFGQGTRLTVV.

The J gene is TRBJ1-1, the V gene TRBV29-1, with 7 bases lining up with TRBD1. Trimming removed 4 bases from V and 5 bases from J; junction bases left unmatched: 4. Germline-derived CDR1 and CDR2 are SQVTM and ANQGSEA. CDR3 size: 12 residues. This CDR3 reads CSVGAGGTEAFF. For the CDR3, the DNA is TGCAGCGTTGGAGCAGGGGGGACTGAAGCTTTCTTT.

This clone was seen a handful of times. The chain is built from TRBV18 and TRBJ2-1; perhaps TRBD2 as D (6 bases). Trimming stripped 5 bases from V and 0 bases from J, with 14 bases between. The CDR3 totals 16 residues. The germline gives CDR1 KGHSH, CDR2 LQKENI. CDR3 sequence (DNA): TGTGCCAGCTCATCCTTACGGGGGAGCTCCTACAATGAGCAGTTCTTC. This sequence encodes CASSSLRGSSYNEQFF.

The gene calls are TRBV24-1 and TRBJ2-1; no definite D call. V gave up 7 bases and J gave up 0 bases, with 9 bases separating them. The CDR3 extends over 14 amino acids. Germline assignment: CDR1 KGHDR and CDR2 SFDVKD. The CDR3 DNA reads TGTGCCACCAGCGAGACGGGCTCCTACAATGAGCAGTTCTTC. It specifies CATSETGSYNEQFF.

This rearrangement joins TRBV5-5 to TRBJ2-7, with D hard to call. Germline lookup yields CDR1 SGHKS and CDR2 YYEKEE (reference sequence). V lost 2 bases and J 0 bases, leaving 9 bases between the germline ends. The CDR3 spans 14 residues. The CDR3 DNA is TGTGCCAGCAGCTTCAGTGCAGGCTCCTACGAGCAGTACTTC. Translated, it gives CASSFSAGSYEQYF.